The 28 T cell receptor beta chains below all came from one sample that was sequenced in a study of shared clonotypes between healthy human individuals. Generated by immunoSEQ multiplex PCR, the TCRdb table keeps only in-frame clones and is missing some. The sample shows some 1.5 million clones, 95% to 97% of them seen only once. Material: naive CD4+ T cells sorted from blood. As to subset: CD45RA+ positively selected. The receptors derive from a man aged 30 to 45 in good health.

The J gene is TRBJ1-5, the V gene TRBV6-1, with a weak D call TRBD1 (6 bases). V was pared by 2 bases and J by 2 bases, with 13 bases between. The CDR3 sequence is 16 residues long. Germline values: CDR1 MNHNS, CDR2 SASEGT. The DNA of the CDR3 is TGTGCCAGCAGTGAAAATCGGGGGCAAGGCAATCAGCCCCAGCATTTT. Its translation is CASSENRGQGNQPQHF.

This clone was seen a handful of times. The chain combines TRBV2 with TRBJ2-7, with 8 positions matching TRBD1. Germline CDR1 reads SNHLY; CDR2 reads FYNNEI. V shed 7 bases and J 3 bases; nucleotides not matched to a gene: 5. This CDR3 spans 13 amino acids. CDR3 residues: CASTRQGIYEQYF. The CDR3 DNA sequence: TGTGCCAGCACAAGACAGGGGATCTACGAGCAGTACTTC.

The chain is built from TRBV6-5 and TRBJ2-1, with D possibly being TRBD2 (5 bases). The germline V gene encodes CDR1 MNHEY and CDR2 SVGAGI. The CDR3 runs 14 residues. Trimming pared 0 bases from V and 6 bases from J, leaving 9 bases between. CDR3 sequence reads: CASSYSASRNEQFF. The CDR3 bases are TGTGCCAGCAGTTACTCGGCTAGCCGCAATGAGCAGTTCTTC.

The V gene is TRBV4-1, the J gene TRBJ1-5, with a weak D call TRBD1 (6 bases). Germline V gene sequence: CDR1 MGHRA, CDR2 YSYEKL. This CDR3 spans 17 amino acids. V was shortened by 4 bases and J by 0 bases, with 16 bases between the two germline ends. In nucleotides, the CDR3 is TGCGCCAGCAGCCCAGGACAGCCTGAGGATAGCAATCAGCCCCAGCATTTT. It is translated as CASSPGQPEDSNQPQHF.

The chain recombines TRBV9 with TRBJ1-3; D perhaps matches TRBD1 (5 bases). CDR1 and CDR2 from the germline V gene are SGDLS and YYNGEE. V lost 2 bases and J lost 3, with 15 bases in between. The CDR3 loop spans 16 amino acids. CDR3: CASSVVWGGDGNTIYF. The DNA for the CDR3 is TGTGCCAGCAGCGTCGTTTGGGGGGGTGATGGAAACACCATATATTTT. The full variable domain, its missing parts supplied by reference TRBV9 and TRBJ1-3, is DSGVTQTPKHLITATGQRVTLRCSPRSGDLSVYWYQQSLDQGLQFLIQYYNGEERAKGNILERFSAQQFPDLHSELNLSSLELGDSALYFCASSVVWGGDGNTIYFGEGSWLTVV.

The rearrangement joins TRBV5-1 to TRBJ2-3, with 7 bases lining up with TRBD2. The CDR3 has 15 amino acids. Per germline, CDR1 SGHRS and CDR2 YFSETQ. Trimming at V came to 4 bases and at J to 0 bases, leaving 5 bases not matched to a gene. CDR3 nucleotide sequence: TGCGCCAGCAGCCCGGCGGGAGACAGCACAGATACGCAGTATTTT. Translating it yields CASSPAGDSTDTQYF.

The CDR3 DNA sequence: TGCGCCAGCAGCTTGTTTCAGAGAAACAATGAGCAGTTCTTC. It translates to CASSLFQRNNEQFF. The chain joins TRBV5-1 to TRBJ2-1; D gene unclear. Trimming took off 1 base at V and 5 bases at J, with 10 bases between the two ends. The CDR3 is 14 residues long. Per germline, CDR1 SGHRS and CDR2 YFSETQ. The full variable domain, rest sourced from reference TRBV5-1 and TRBJ2-1, is KAGVTQTPRYLIKTRGQQVTLSCSPISGHRSVSWYQQTPGQGLQFLFEYFSETQRNKGNFPGRFSGRQFSNSRSEMNVSTLELGDSALYLCASSLFQRNNEQFFGPGTRLTVL.

The V and J genes are TRBV7-9 and TRBJ1-2; tentative D call: TRBD1 (6 bases). This CDR3 is 14 amino acids long. CDR1 is SEHNR, CDR2 FQNEAQ, per germline (reference sequence). V was shortened by 1 base and J by 6 bases, with 12 bases between the two germline ends. The CDR3 region has the DNA TGTGCCAGCAGCTTAGTTGGGGGCGCGGATGGCTACACCTTC. Amino acids: CASSLVGGADGYTF.

This sequence joins TRBV28 and TRBJ1-1, with D uncertain. This CDR3 has 12 amino acids. V was pared by 8 bases and J by 6 bases, with 13 bases between. Germline loops: CDR1 MDHEN, CDR2 SYDVKM. The DNA for the CDR3 is TGTGCCAGCGGCTATCGACCGTCTGAAGCTTTCTTT. Residues: CASGYRPSEAFF.

The rearrangement uses TRBV11-3 and TRBJ2-1, with 15 bases that match TRBD2. The length of the CDR3 is 16 residues. Germline CDR1 is SGHNT and CDR2 is YENEEA. After removal of 5 bases from V and 7 bases from J, the junction contained 6 bases not matched to a gene. For the CDR3, the DNA is TGTGCCAGCAGCCCGGCCGGGACTAGCGGGAGGAATGAGCAGTTCTTC. Translating it yields CASSPAGTSGRNEQFF.

The V and J genes are TRBV20-1 and TRBJ1-5, with D unresolved. Germline V gene lookup returns CDR1 DFQATT and CDR2 SNEGSKA (reference sequence). This CDR3 has 11 residues. V was cut by 3 bases and J by 9 bases, with 9 bases left in between. For the CDR3, the DNA is TGCAGTGCTAGCCCCGTTACGCCCCAGCATTTT. It specifies CSASPVTPQHF.

The chain combines TRBV11-2 with TRBJ1-1; D might be TRBD1 (6 bases). The germline V gene has CDR1 SGHAT and CDR2 FQNNGV. The CDR3 runs 14 residues. The V end lost 4 bases, the J end lost 1 base, and 10 bases lay between the germline ends. CDR3 in amino acids: CASSSTGRNTEAFF. The DNA of the CDR3 is TGTGCCAGCAGCTCGACAGGAAGGAACACTGAAGCTTTCTTT.

This clone was detected once. The rearrangement links TRBV18 to TRBJ2-5, with TRBD2 identical over 7 bases. Germline trimming cut 2 bases from V and 4 bases from J; bases unmatched to any gene: 10. Looked up from germline, CDR1 is KGHSH and CDR2 is LQKENI. This CDR3 contains 16 residues. DNA for the CDR3: TGTGCCAGCTCACCAGTGGCTAGCGGAGTGGGAGAGACCCAGTACTTC. It yields the protein CASSPVASGVGETQYF.

This clone was seen a single time. The V gene is TRBV4-1, the J gene TRBJ2-1, with 10 bases matching TRBD2. The germline V gene has CDR1 MGHRA and CDR2 YSYEKL. This CDR3 is built from 19 residues. Germline trimming cut 0 bases from V and 4 bases from J; bases unmatched to any gene: 12. Here the CDR3 reads CASSQERLGTSDYYNEQFF. CDR3 DNA: TGCGCCAGCAGCCAAGAAAGGTTAGGGACTAGCGACTATTACAATGAGCAGTTCTTC.

The V call is TRBV28, the J call TRBJ2-2, with 14 bases lining up with TRBD2. With V trimmed by 6 bases and J by 6 bases, 3 bases remained unmatched. Germline CDR1 MDHEN, CDR2 SYDVKM. The CDR3 is 15 amino acids. Here the CDR3 reads CASRLGLAGAGELFF. CDR3 DNA: TGTGCCAGCAGATTGGGACTAGCGGGAGCCGGGGAGCTGTTTTTT.

This chain joins TRBV7-8 and TRBJ2-3; 8 nucleotides agree with TRBD2. The germline V gene encodes CDR1 SGHVS and CDR2 FQNEAQ. J was trimmed by 4 bases and V by 11 bases; bases with no gene match: 20. This CDR3 region has 17 residues. CDR3 residues: CAVPGGEGLTVPDTQYF. The CDR3 bases are TGTGCCGTCCCCGGGGGGGAGGGCCTCACGGTTCCAGATACGCAGTATTTT.

In its sample, this clone was seen once. This rearrangement joins TRBV4-1 to TRBJ2-5; 11 bases are a match to TRBD2. Per germline, CDR1 MGHRA and CDR2 YSYEKL. The ends lost 1 base at V and 5 bases at J; junction bases unmatched: 9. The CDR3 totals 17 residues. CDR3 DNA: TGCGCCAGCAGCCAAGGGGTAGCGGGAGGGCCCCGGGAGACCCAGTACTTC. This encodes CASSQGVAGGPRETQYF.

Only one count was recorded for this clone. DNA of the CDR3: TGTGCCTGGAATCAAGCGACTAAACAGCCCCAGCATTTT. It specifies CAWNQATKQPQHF. The gene calls are TRBV30 and TRBJ1-5; no clear D. The ends were cut back, 4 bases at V and 7 bases at J, with 14 bases in the middle. There are 13 residues in the CDR3. Germline V gene lookup returns CDR1 GTSNPN and CDR2 SVGIG (reference sequence).

The chain employs TRBV10-2 and TRBJ2-5, with TRBD2 identical over 13 bases. The germline CDR1 and CDR2 sequences are WSHSY and SAAADI. There are 16 residues in the CDR3. V was clipped by 6 bases and J by 5 bases; unmatched bases: 9. This CDR3 reads CASSQLAGGPSETQYF. The DNA for the CDR3 is TGCGCCAGCAGCCAACTAGCGGGAGGGCCCTCGGAGACCCAGTACTTC.

A word on this clone: Other DNA sequences in the sample encode the same CDR3. This rearrangement joins TRBV20-1 to TRBJ1-1; D gene unclear. V shed 3 bases and J shed 1 base, with 3 bases lying between them. The V gene's germline CDR1 is DFQATT and CDR2 SNEGSKA (reference sequence). CDR3 length: 11 residues. CDR3 bases: TGCAGTGCTAGTTCGAACACTGAAGCTTTCTTT. Residues: CSASSNTEAFF.

This clone was detected a few times. This chain links TRBV7-8 with TRBJ1-2; D might be TRBD1 (5 bases). The CDR3 totals 15 residues. Germline lookup yields CDR1 SGHVS and CDR2 FQNEAQ. Trimming shortened V by 3 bases and J by 8 bases, and 19 bases separated the two germline ends. The CDR3 loop reads CASSLLGTVRKGYTF. DNA of the CDR3: TGTGCCAGCAGCTTGCTTGGGACGGTTCGGAAAGGCTACACCTTC.

V gene TRBV5-1 combines with J gene TRBJ2-3; D gene uncertain. The CDR3 is 17 amino acids. Looked up from germline, CDR1 is SGHRS and CDR2 is YFSETQ. V was cut by 6 bases and J by 0 bases, with 20 bases left in between. CDR3 nucleotide sequence: TGCGCCAGCAATAAGATTTCCTTTCGGTCTAGCACAGATACGCAGTATTTT. Its protein is CASNKISFRSSTDTQYF.

The rearrangement uses TRBV4-1 and TRBJ2-3, with a weak D call TRBD2 (5 bases). Germline V gene sequence: CDR1 MGHRA, CDR2 YSYEKL. The CDR3 contains 15 residues. V lost 1 base and J 2 bases, leaving 10 bases between the germline ends. CDR3 in amino acids: CASSQGRLSTDTQYF. CDR3 DNA: TGCGCCAGCAGCCAAGGTCGACTATCCACAGATACGCAGTATTTT.

This chain uses TRBV15 with TRBJ2-1; D is uncertain. The CDR3 covers 13 residues. Germline-derived CDR1 and CDR2 are LNHNV and YYDKDF (reference sequence). V lost 0 bases and J 9 bases, leaving 9 bases between the germline ends. CDR3 sequence: CATSRDLSGEQFF. CDR3 sequence (DNA): TGTGCCACCAGCAGAGATCTCTCGGGTGAGCAGTTCTTC.

Points on this clone: The identical CDR3 is also encoded by other nucleotide sequences in the sample. This sequence joins TRBV9 and TRBJ1-4, with 7 positions matching TRBD1. V trimming: 2 bases; J trimming: 7 bases; junction bases outside the gene matches: 5. The germline V gene encodes CDR1 SGDLS and CDR2 YYNGEE. The CDR3 runs 14 residues. The CDR3 spells CASSVGAGGEKLFF. CDR3 bases: TGTGCCAGCAGCGTCGGGGCAGGGGGTGAAAAACTGTTTTTT.

On this clone itself: Different DNA sequences within this sample yield the same CDR3. The chain combines TRBV9 with TRBJ2-3; D remains unclear. Germline V gene sequence: CDR1 SGDLS, CDR2 YYNGEE. Trimming pared 0 bases from V and 3 bases from J, leaving 8 bases between. The CDR3 loop spans 14 amino acids. The CDR3 is CASSVDGLTDTQYF. DNA for the CDR3: TGTGCCAGCAGCGTAGATGGGCTAACAGATACGCAGTATTTT.

J is TRBJ1-5 and V is TRBV6-1; perhaps TRBD1 as D (6 bases). Trimming took off 3 bases at V and 4 bases at J, with 7 bases between the two ends. The CDR3 has 13 amino acids. The germline V gene encodes CDR1 MNHNS and CDR2 SASEGT. Here the CDR3 reads CASSEDRNQPQHF. The CDR3, as DNA: TGTGCCAGCAGTGAGGACAGAAATCAGCCCCAGCATTTT.

The genes are TRBV28 and TRBJ2-7, with a possible D match to TRBD2 (6 bases). CDR3 length: 17 residues. V shed 1 base and J shed 0 bases, with 16 bases lying between them. Germline V lookup: CDR1 MDHEN, CDR2 SYDVKM. The CDR3 DNA follows: TGTGCCAGCAGTTTATTACACGGGACTCCCAGCTCCTACGAGCAGTACTTC. Protein product: CASSLLHGTPSSYEQYF.